Shown below are 14 T cell receptor beta chains from a single sample sequenced in a study of T-cell memory formation after mild COVID-19. Each CDR3 protein is one row after TCRdb ran MiXCR on the 5' RACE reads. The data contain roughly 170,000 distinct CDR3 sequences, less than 20% of them singletons. Sequencing used PBMCs or a T cell subset sorted from them (not recorded which). The receptor set was obtained from a young man who had mild COVID-19 (a few samples of this study predate the infection). Cell type and time point are not known.

The chain links TRBV6-2 or TRBV6-3 to TRBJ1-1; 8 bases map to TRBD1. The germline CDR1 and CDR2 sequences are MNHEY and SVGEGT. The CDR3 totals 15 residues. The J segment lost 0 bases and the V segment lost 5 bases, leaving 5 bases of the junction unmatched. The CDR3 DNA sequence: TGTGCCAGCAGTCGACAGGGGATCATGAACACTGAAGCTTTCTTT. It translates to CASSRQGIMNTEAFF.

This clonotype occurred a few times. The chain combines TRBV11-2 with TRBJ2-3, with a possible D match to TRBD2 (5 bases). V was pared by 2 bases and J by 4 bases, with 22 bases between. The CDR3 is 18 amino acids. CDR1 and CDR2 (germline): SGHAT, FQNNGV. Here the CDR3 reads CASSLTLVSDSASDTQYF. The CDR3 bases are TGTGCCAGCAGCTTAACACTAGTAAGCGATTCCGCCTCAGATACGCAGTATTTT.

The gene calls are TRBV2 and TRBJ1-5; D perhaps matches TRBD1 (5 bases). There are 14 residues in the CDR3. V lost 7 bases and J 3 bases, leaving 13 bases between the germline ends. The germline V gene has CDR1 SNHLY and CDR2 FYNNEI. The DNA for the CDR3 is TGTGCCAGCACGTTAGGGGCGAACAATCAGCCCCAGCATTTT. As protein: CASTLGANNQPQHF.

This clonotype has only a few counts. This chain uses TRBV7-2 with TRBJ1-2; D possibly corresponds to TRBD1 (6 bases). Looked up from germline, CDR1 is SGHTA and CDR2 is FQGNSA. CDR3 length equals 14 residues. Trimming took 2 bases from V and 8 from J, leaving 15 bases between them. The CDR3 nucleotides read TGTGCCAGCAGCTTAAGCGCAGGGACAAGGGGCTACACCTTC. Translated, it gives CASSLSAGTRGYTF.

The chain is built from TRBV7-2 and TRBJ1-5, with 8 positions matching TRBD1. Germline trimming cut 5 bases from V and 11 bases from J; bases unmatched to any gene: 5. This CDR3 comprises 12 residues. Germline-derived CDR1 and CDR2 are SGHTA and FQGNSA. The CDR3 loop is CASSLNRGSQHF. The DNA for the CDR3 is TGTGCCAGCAGCCTTAACAGGGGGTCCCAGCATTTT.

The chain couples TRBV7-2 to TRBJ2-5; TRBD2 is a possible D gene (7 bases). V was pared by 6 bases and J by 5 bases, with 16 bases between. The V gene's germline CDR1 is SGHTA and CDR2 FQGNSA. This CDR3 region has 14 residues. The DNA for the CDR3 is TGTGCCAGCAGAGAGACGGGGGGCGTTGAGACCCAGTACTTC. Its protein is CASRETGGVETQYF.

The V and J genes are TRBV16 and TRBJ1-1, with D perhaps matching TRBD1 (6 bases). From germline, CDR1 is KGHSY and CDR2 FQNENV. Deletions cut 4 bases from V and 1 base from J, with 13 bases between. This CDR3 is 15 amino acids long. The CDR3 DNA reads TGTGCCAGCAGCCGCCCCGGGACACCGAACACTGAAGCTTTCTTT. This sequence encodes CASSRPGTPNTEAFF.

The J gene is TRBJ1-2, the V gene TRBV25-1; D gene ambiguous. The CDR3 is 12 amino acids. The V gene's germline CDR1 is MGHDK and CDR2 SYGVNS. The ends were cut back, 8 bases at V and 8 bases at J, with 15 bases in the middle. The CDR3 loop is CASRGIREGYTF. CDR3 coding DNA: TGTGCCAGCCGGGGTATCCGGGAGGGCTACACCTTC.

The chain combines TRBV7-2 with TRBJ2-1, with 11 positions matching TRBD2. V lost 5 bases, J lost 4 bases, and 13 bases stayed unmatched. The CDR3 loop spans 18 amino acids. Germline V gene data show CDR1 as SGHTA and CDR2 as FQGNSA. The CDR3 protein is CASSPPRLAGGRYNEQFF. The CDR3, as DNA: TGTGCCAGCAGCCCCCCCCGGCTAGCGGGGGGCCGGTACAATGAGCAGTTCTTC.

The chain combines TRBV7-9 with TRBJ1-2, with unresolved D. This CDR3 has 13 residues. CDR1 is SEHNR and CDR2 is FQNEAQ in the germline V gene (reference sequence). V was cut by 1 base and J by 6 bases, with 9 bases left in between. The CDR3 bases are TGTGCCAGCAGCTTAGAGGCCGGGCATGGCTACACCTTC. Amino acids: CASSLEAGHGYTF.

This clonotype was seen at least ten times. In DNA, the CDR3 is TGTGCCAGCAGCCGCAATGGGCGGGGTGAGCAGTACGTC. The encoded protein is CASSRNGRGEQYV. The V gene is TRBV12-3 or TRBV12-4, the J gene TRBJ2-7, with D perhaps TRBD2 (6 bases). V lost 6 bases and J lost 7, with 16 bases in between. The length of the CDR3 is 13 residues.

This chain uses TRBV20-1 with TRBJ1-2, with D possibly being TRBD1 (5 bases). The CDR3 length is 14 residues. The V end was cut by 6 bases, the J end by 4 bases, with 18 bases between. CDR1 DFQATT and CDR2 SNEGSKA come from the germline V gene (reference sequence). The CDR3 spells CSAGPGLFGYGYTF. CDR3 coding DNA: TGCAGTGCGGGACCGGGACTATTTGGCTATGGCTACACCTTC.

J is TRBJ2-2 and V is TRBV14; D may match TRBD1 or TRBD2 (6 bases each). Germline CDR1 is SGHDN and CDR2 is FVKESK. V shed 1 base and J shed 9 bases, with 18 bases lying between them. CDR3 length equals 16 residues. CDR3 coding DNA: TGTGCCAGCAGCCAAGCCGGAGGGATCCAGGGGTGGGAGCTGTTTTTT. Protein sequence: CASSQAGGIQGWELFF.

The chain recombines TRBV12-5 with TRBJ2-5; 8 positions agree with TRBD2. The length of the CDR3 is 16 residues. Germline trimming cut 6 bases from V and 4 bases from J; bases unmatched to any gene: 13. Germline CDR1 reads LGHNT; CDR2 reads FRNRAP. In nucleotides, the CDR3 is TGTGCTAGTGGCCCCGGAAGGGAGCGGGGGACAGAGACCCAGTACTTC. It translates to CASGPGRERGTETQYF. The variable domain in full, completed from reference TRBV12-5 and TRBJ2-5, reads DARVTQTPRHKVTEMGQEVTMRCQPILGHNTVFWYRQTMMQGLELLAYFRNRAPLDDSGMPKDRFSAEMPDATLATLKIQPSEPRDSAVYFCASGPGRERGTETQYFGPGTRLLVL.